Shown below are 5 T cell receptor beta chains from a single sample sequenced in a study of control samples from healthy donors and cancer patients. Assay: immunoSEQ multiplex PCR; the TCRdb copy retains only in-frame clones and omits some. The profile shows around 50,000 clones, approximately 95% of them singletons. Sample: blood. Receptor source: a man aged 30 to 45 in good health.

The chain has TRBV9 and TRBJ2-5, with D maybe TRBD1 (6 bases). Trimming took 3 bases from V and 1 from J, leaving 16 bases between them. The CDR3 runs to 16 residues. The V gene's germline CDR1 is SGDLS and CDR2 YYNGEE. The CDR3: CASSARLGDTQETQYF. The CDR3 bases are TGTGCCAGCAGCGCTAGGTTAGGGGACACCCAAGAGACCCAGTACTTC.

This clone appeared a single time. This chain links TRBV24-1 with TRBJ1-2; D is perhaps TRBD1 (5 bases). Germline V gene lookup returns CDR1 KGHDR and CDR2 SFDVKD. The CDR3 runs to 16 residues. Trimming pared 2 bases from V and 3 bases from J, leaving 15 bases between. For the CDR3, the DNA is TGTGCCACCAGTGATTATTTGGGACCGCGGGACTATGGCTACACCTTC. Amino acids: CATSDYLGPRDYGYTF.

The CDR3 here is CASSLANGNTEAFF. In nucleotides, the CDR3 is TGCGCCAGCAGCTTGGCCAATGGGAACACTGAAGCTTTCTTT. The chain has TRBV5-1 and TRBJ1-1, with D uncertain. Germline V gene sequence: CDR1 SGHRS, CDR2 YFSETQ. V lost 0 bases and J lost 1, with 7 bases in between. The CDR3 has 14 amino acids.

This chain uses TRBV9 with TRBJ1-4; D may be TRBD1 (5 bases). CDR1 SGDLS and CDR2 YYNGEE come from the germline V gene. This CDR3 spans 19 amino acids. Trimming removed 3 bases from V and 0 bases from J, with 21 bases in between. CDR3 bases: TGTGCCAGCAGCGCGCCCCGGGACGGCGAAGATGCAACTAATGAAAAACTGTTTTTT. Its protein is CASSAPRDGEDATNEKLFF.

This sequence joins TRBV28 and TRBJ2-3; D is perhaps TRBD1 (6 bases). The germline gives CDR1 MDHEN, CDR2 SYDVKM. The V gene lost 8 bases and the J gene lost 2 bases, with 11 bases spanning the gap. The CDR3 runs to 13 residues. In DNA, the CDR3 is TGTGCCAGCCGTGGACAGCCCACAGATACGCAGTATTTT. It codes for CASRGQPTDTQYF. Variable domain in full (rest from reference TRBV28 and TRBJ2-3): DVKVTQSSRYLVKRTGEKVFLECVQDMDHENMFWYRQDPGLGLRLIYFSYDVKMKEKGDIPEGYSVSREKKERFSLILESASTNQTSMYLCASRGQPTDTQYFGPGTRLTVL.